The sequence of this TCR beta chain was determined in a study of human T cells and chemical hapten exposure. In this sample, this clonotype turned up many times. Unique molecular identifiers were affixed to discrete cDNA molecules within the library. One entry per CDR3 protein results from TCRdb running MiXCR on the RACE reads. The sample consists of 34,000 or so distinct CDR3 sequences, around 10% of them appearing once. Time point in this sample: pre-sensitization, week 0. Treatment noted: therapeutic diphenylcyclopropenone sensitization with weekly scalp DPC. Researchers extracted total RNA from unfractionated whole blood. CDR3 length: 15 amino acids. J was trimmed by 2 bases and V by 2 bases; bases with no gene match: 7. Germline V CDR1 and CDR2: SGDLS, YYNGEE.

This chain uses TRBV9 with TRBJ2-7; 7 bases line up with TRBD2. This sequence originates from a middle-aged man with alopecia areata. Some clones in this sample may be carry-over from other donors' samples. The sample here was whole blood, taken in connection with sensitization to the hapten diphenylcyclopropenone (DPC). The CDR3 reads CASSVGTMPTYEQYF. The CDR3 nucleotides read TGTGCCAGCAGCGTCGGGACTATGCCCACCTACGAGCAGTACTTC.